This T cell receptor (beta chain) was sequenced during a study of cytomegalovirus exposure and HLA in healthy donors. Study results and caveats: TCR beta V segments were, for the most part, productive about 87% or about 30% of the time in an earlier analysis. The sole available immune exposure information was CMV serostatus. Researchers counted about 150 TCR beta chains as cytomegalovirus-associated. It was in a later analysis that TCR association rates were seen to vary by HLA locus, highest for DRB1 and lowest for HLA-C.

CDR1 SGHDN and CDR2 FVKESK come from the germline V gene. V lost 0 bases, J lost 6 bases, and 13 bases stayed unmatched. The CDR3 extends over 17 amino acids. This clone came up a few times. No antigen is known for it. PCR was performed using 60 Vbeta and 13 Jbeta primers. The assay was immunoSEQ multiplex PCR, and TCRdb's table has in-frame clones only and misses some. The sample yields 100,000 to 150,000 clones, approximately 82% seen once. The rearrangement joins TRBV14 to TRBJ1-2, with 7 bases that match TRBD1. The sequencing input was PBMCs. This sequence originates from a boy between 2 and 10 years old in good health and CMV-seronegative. CDR3 loop: CASSQDGGQGQRDGYTF. DNA for the CDR3: TGTGCCAGCAGCCAAGATGGAGGTCAGGGACAGCGGGATGGCTACACCTTC.